These T cell receptor beta chains were read from a single sample in a study of OX40 agonist ivuxolimab in advanced cancers. Only in-frame clones appear in the TCRdb table, and some are missing; sequencing was by immunoSEQ multiplex PCR. The repertoire holds under 45,000 clones, with 74% as singletons. The sequenced sample was CD4+ or CD8+ T cells sorted from blood, obtained in a trial of the OX40 agonist ivuxolimab. The source is an adult with an advanced solid tumor such as melanoma, head and neck, liver or kidney cancer. Each CDR3 is given with its conserved first and last residue. Each record gives: J gene, D gene, V gene, clone size, CDR3 length, CDR3 DNA, CDR3 protein. A D gene is named only where the DNA matches it firmly. Expanded clones are given a class, and other clones once, few, many or no size at all.

j_call: TRBJ2-5; d_call: -; v_call: TRBV29-1; clone_size: -; cdr3_length: 12; cdr3_nt: TGCAGCGTTGAGGATGGCCCCAGTGTCCAGTACTTC; cdr3_aa: CSVEDGPSVQYF
j_call: TRBJ1-3; d_call: -; v_call: TRBV9; clone_size: -; cdr3_length: 14; cdr3_nt: TGTGCCAGCAGCGTAGGGGGTCGCGGAAACACCATATATTTT; cdr3_aa: CASSVGGRGNTIYF
j_call: TRBJ1-5; d_call: -; v_call: TRBV6-1; clone_size: once; cdr3_length: 13; cdr3_nt: TGTGCCAGCAGCTGGGGGAATCAGCAGCCCCAGCATTTT; cdr3_aa: CASSWGNQQPQHF
j_call: TRBJ1-5; d_call: -; v_call: TRBV7-2; clone_size: few; cdr3_length: 13; cdr3_nt: TGTGCCAGCAGCTCAGGATCGGCTCAGCCCCAGCATTTT; cdr3_aa: CASSSGSAQPQHF
j_call: TRBJ1-1; d_call: -; v_call: TRBV5-1; clone_size: -; cdr3_length: 15; cdr3_nt: TGCGCCAGCAGTTCGTCAGACGGCGGGAACACTGAAGCTTTCTTT; cdr3_aa: CASSSSDGGNTEAFF
j_call: TRBJ2-5; d_call: TRBD1; v_call: TRBV7-9; clone_size: -; cdr3_length: 14; cdr3_nt: TGTGCCAGCAGCTCAACGGACAGGTTCGAGACCCAGTACTTC; cdr3_aa: CASSSTDRFETQYF
j_call: TRBJ2-1; d_call: -; v_call: TRBV10-3; clone_size: -; cdr3_length: 14; cdr3_nt: TGTGCCATCAGGCGGGACCCGGAAACCAATGAGCAGTTCTTC; cdr3_aa: CAIRRDPETNEQFF
j_call: TRBJ1-5; d_call: TRBD1; v_call: TRBV5-1; clone_size: once; cdr3_length: 16; cdr3_nt: TGCGCCAGCAGCTTGGCCCGGACAGGGGTGGACCAGCCCCAGCATTTT; cdr3_aa: CASSLARTGVDQPQHF
j_call: TRBJ1-2; d_call: TRBD1; v_call: TRBV5-6; clone_size: -; cdr3_length: 14; cdr3_nt: TGTGCCAGCAGCTTGGGGGACAGGGTGGATAACTACACCTTC; cdr3_aa: CASSLGDRVDNYTF
j_call: TRBJ2-2; d_call: TRBD1; v_call: TRBV5-1; clone_size: -; cdr3_length: 15; cdr3_nt: TGCGCCAGCAAAACCGGGACAGGGTTGGCCGGGGAGCTGTTTTTT; cdr3_aa: CASKTGTGLAGELFF
j_call: TRBJ2-7; d_call: -; v_call: TRBV6-5; clone_size: -; cdr3_length: 13; cdr3_nt: TGTGCCAGTCAAACCGGGCCAAACTACGAGCAGTACTTC; cdr3_aa: CASQTGPNYEQYF
j_call: TRBJ2-7; d_call: -; v_call: TRBV14; clone_size: few; cdr3_length: 17; cdr3_nt: TGTGCCAGCAGCTGGCTCGGACTAAAAACGGAAACTTACGAGCAGTACTTC; cdr3_aa: CASSWLGLKTETYEQYF
j_call: TRBJ2-1; d_call: -; v_call: TRBV18; clone_size: -; cdr3_length: 12; cdr3_nt: TGTGCCAGCTCACCAGAGGGGAATGAGCAGTTCTTC; cdr3_aa: CASSPEGNEQFF
j_call: TRBJ1-1; d_call: -; v_call: TRBV6-5; clone_size: -; cdr3_length: 13; cdr3_nt: TGTGCCAGCAGTTACTCCAGTTGGGCTGAAGCTTTCTTT; cdr3_aa: CASSYSSWAEAFF
j_call: TRBJ2-5; d_call: -; v_call: TRBV5-6; clone_size: -; cdr3_length: 14; cdr3_nt: TGTGCCAGCAGCTTGGGTGGGGGAAGAGAGACCCAGTACTTC; cdr3_aa: CASSLGGGRETQYF
j_call: TRBJ1-4; d_call: TRBD1; v_call: TRBV5-1; clone_size: -; cdr3_length: 14; cdr3_nt: TGCGCCAGCAGCCTGACAGGGTTTAATGAAAAACTGTTTTTT; cdr3_aa: CASSLTGFNEKLFF
j_call: TRBJ1-2; d_call: TRBD1; v_call: TRBV5-6; clone_size: -; cdr3_length: 13; cdr3_nt: TGTGCCAGCAGCTCACCAGGGGGCTATGGCTACACCTTC; cdr3_aa: CASSSPGGYGYTF
j_call: TRBJ2-5; d_call: -; v_call: TRBV5-1; clone_size: -; cdr3_length: 15; cdr3_nt: TGCGCCAGCAGCTTTAACAGGGCCTTCCAAGAGACCCAGTACTTC; cdr3_aa: CASSFNRAFQETQYF
j_call: TRBJ2-3; d_call: -; v_call: TRBV19; clone_size: -; cdr3_length: 13; cdr3_nt: TGTGCCAGTAGTATCCGCCGGGAAAGTACGCAGTATTTT; cdr3_aa: CASSIRRESTQYF
j_call: TRBJ1-2; d_call: TRBD1; v_call: TRBV2; clone_size: -; cdr3_length: 15; cdr3_nt: TGTGCCAGCCTCCCGGGACAGGGAACCTCTTATGGCTACACCTTC; cdr3_aa: CASLPGQGTSYGYTF
j_call: TRBJ2-1; d_call: TRBD1; v_call: TRBV7-2; clone_size: -; cdr3_length: 16; cdr3_nt: TGTGCCAGCAGCTTAGTACAGGGGGCGCGGTACAATGAGCAGTTCTTC; cdr3_aa: CASSLVQGARYNEQFF
j_call: TRBJ1-5; d_call: TRBD1; v_call: TRBV6-8; clone_size: few; cdr3_length: 18; cdr3_nt: TGTGCCAGCAGACTCTCAACCCTTCCGGGACAGGGAAACCAGCCCCAGCATTTT; cdr3_aa: CASRLSTLPGQGNQPQHF
j_call: TRBJ1-4; d_call: -; v_call: TRBV9; clone_size: -; cdr3_length: 15; cdr3_nt: TGTGCCAGCAGCGTAGGAGGGGAGGGGAGTGAAAAACTGTTTTTT; cdr3_aa: CASSVGGEGSEKLFF
j_call: TRBJ2-5; d_call: -; v_call: TRBV6-5; clone_size: -; cdr3_length: 16; cdr3_nt: TGTGCCAGCAGTTACTCGTCCATTTTCCACCAAGAGACCCAGTACTTC; cdr3_aa: CASSYSSIFHQETQYF
j_call: TRBJ1-5; d_call: -; v_call: TRBV19; clone_size: few; cdr3_length: 15; cdr3_nt: TGTGCCAGTAGACCTCCGGACCTCTACAATCAGCCCCAGCATTTT; cdr3_aa: CASRPPDLYNQPQHF
j_call: TRBJ1-2; d_call: TRBD1; v_call: TRBV5-1; clone_size: -; cdr3_length: 13; cdr3_nt: TGCGCCAGCAGCTTGACAGGGGACTATGGCTACACCTTC; cdr3_aa: CASSLTGDYGYTF
j_call: TRBJ1-1; d_call: -; v_call: TRBV18; clone_size: -; cdr3_length: 14; cdr3_nt: TGTGCCAGCTCGCCGACAGCCGGGAACACTGAAGCTTTCTTT; cdr3_aa: CASSPTAGNTEAFF
j_call: TRBJ1-4; d_call: -; v_call: TRBV2; clone_size: -; cdr3_length: 17; cdr3_nt: TGTGCCAGCAAACGAAGGCTCCCCCTTTCAACTAATGAAAAACTGTTTTTT; cdr3_aa: CASKRRLPLSTNEKLFF
j_call: TRBJ1-4; d_call: -; v_call: TRBV6-6; clone_size: -; cdr3_length: 11; cdr3_nt: TGTGCCAGCAGTTACGGTGAAAAACTGTTTTTT; cdr3_aa: CASSYGEKLFF
j_call: TRBJ2-1; d_call: TRBD2; v_call: TRBV2; clone_size: -; cdr3_length: 17; cdr3_nt: TGTGCCAGCAGCGGCAGCGGGGGTGGGCGGCGGCGGAATGAGCAGTTCTTC; cdr3_aa: CASSGSGGGRRRNEQFF
j_call: TRBJ1-2; d_call: TRBD1; v_call: TRBV25-1; clone_size: -; cdr3_length: 13; cdr3_nt: TGTGCCAGCGCCAGGGGGGATCGGTATGGCTACACCTTC; cdr3_aa: CASARGDRYGYTF
j_call: TRBJ2-5; d_call: -; v_call: TRBV5-6; clone_size: -; cdr3_length: 13; cdr3_nt: TGTGCCAGCAGTCGGGACGGAACAGGGACCCAGTACTTC; cdr3_aa: CASSRDGTGTQYF
j_call: TRBJ2-7; d_call: TRBD1; v_call: TRBV5-1; clone_size: few; cdr3_length: 15; cdr3_nt: TGCGCCAGCAGCTTGGTGGGGGACAGGGGTGAGGAGCAGTACTTC; cdr3_aa: CASSLVGDRGEEQYF